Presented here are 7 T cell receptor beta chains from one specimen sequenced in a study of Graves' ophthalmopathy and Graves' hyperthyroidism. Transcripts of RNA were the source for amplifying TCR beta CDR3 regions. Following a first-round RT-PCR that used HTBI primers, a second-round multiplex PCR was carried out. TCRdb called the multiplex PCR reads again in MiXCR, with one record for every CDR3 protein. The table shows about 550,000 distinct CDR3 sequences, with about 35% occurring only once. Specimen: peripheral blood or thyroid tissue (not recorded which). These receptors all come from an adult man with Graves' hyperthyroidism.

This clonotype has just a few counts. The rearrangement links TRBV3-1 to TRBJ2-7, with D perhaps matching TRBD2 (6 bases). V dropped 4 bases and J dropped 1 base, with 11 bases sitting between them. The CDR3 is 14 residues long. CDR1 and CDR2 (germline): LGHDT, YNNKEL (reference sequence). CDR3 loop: CASSLRERSYEQYF. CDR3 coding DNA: TGTGCCAGCAGCCTTCGGGAGAGGTCCTACGAGCAGTACTTC.

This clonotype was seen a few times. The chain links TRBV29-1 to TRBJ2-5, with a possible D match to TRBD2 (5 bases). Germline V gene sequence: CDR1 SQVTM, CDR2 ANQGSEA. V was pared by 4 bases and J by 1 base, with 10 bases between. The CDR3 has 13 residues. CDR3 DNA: TGCAGCGTTGCCCCGGGATCCCAAGAGACCCAGTACTTC. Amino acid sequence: CSVAPGSQETQYF.

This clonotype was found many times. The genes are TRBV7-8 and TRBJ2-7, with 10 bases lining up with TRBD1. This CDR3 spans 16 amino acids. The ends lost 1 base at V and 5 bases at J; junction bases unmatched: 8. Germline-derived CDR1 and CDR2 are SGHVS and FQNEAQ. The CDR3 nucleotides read TGTGCCAGCAGCTTAGGGGGGGACAGGGGTTCCCACGAGCAGTACTTC. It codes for CASSLGGDRGSHEQYF. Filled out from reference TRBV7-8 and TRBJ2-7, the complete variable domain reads GAGVSQSPRYKVAKRGQDVALRCDPISGHVSLFWYQQALGQGPEFLTYFQNEAQLDKSGLPSDRFFAERPEGSVSTLKIQRTQQEDSAVYLCASSLGGDRGSHEQYFGPGTRLTVT.

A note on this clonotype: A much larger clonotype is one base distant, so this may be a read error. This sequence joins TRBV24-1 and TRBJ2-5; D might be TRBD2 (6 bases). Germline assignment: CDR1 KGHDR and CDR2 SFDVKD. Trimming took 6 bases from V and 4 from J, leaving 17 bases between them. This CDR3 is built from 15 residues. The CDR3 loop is CATSYSETSRETQYF. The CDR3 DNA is TGTGCCACCAGTTACTCGGAGACTAGTCGAGAGACCCAGTACTTC.

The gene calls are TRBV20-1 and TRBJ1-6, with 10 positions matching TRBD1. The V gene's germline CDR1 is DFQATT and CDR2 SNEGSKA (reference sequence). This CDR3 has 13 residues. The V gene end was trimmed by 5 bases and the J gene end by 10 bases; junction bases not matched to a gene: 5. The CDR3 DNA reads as TGCAGTGCTGGGACAGGGGCAAAATCACCCCTCCACTTT. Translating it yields CSAGTGAKSPLHF.

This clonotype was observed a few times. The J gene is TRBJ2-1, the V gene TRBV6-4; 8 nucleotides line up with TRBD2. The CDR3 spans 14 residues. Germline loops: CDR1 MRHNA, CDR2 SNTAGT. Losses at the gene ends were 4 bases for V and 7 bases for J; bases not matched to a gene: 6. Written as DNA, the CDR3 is TGTGCCAGCAGTGTGGCGGGAGGTAGGAATGAGCAGTTCTTC. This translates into CASSVAGGRNEQFF.

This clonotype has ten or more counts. The CDR3 is CASSEYEKLFF. As DNA, the CDR3 is TGTGCCAGCAGTGAATATGAAAAACTGTTTTTT. The V call is TRBV2, the J call TRBJ1-4; D gene uncertain. CDR3 size: 11 residues. V lost 2 bases, J lost 6 bases, and 1 base lay in between. CDR1 and CDR2 (germline): SNHLY, FYNNEI.